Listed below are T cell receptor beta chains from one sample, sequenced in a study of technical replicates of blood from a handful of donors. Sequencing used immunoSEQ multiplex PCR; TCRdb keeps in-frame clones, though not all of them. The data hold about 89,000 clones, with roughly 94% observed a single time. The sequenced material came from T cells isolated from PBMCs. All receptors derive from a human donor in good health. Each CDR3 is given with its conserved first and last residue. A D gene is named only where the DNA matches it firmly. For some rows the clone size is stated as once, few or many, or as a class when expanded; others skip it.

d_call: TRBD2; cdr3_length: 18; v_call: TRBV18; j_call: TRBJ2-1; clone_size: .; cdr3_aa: CASSPPSTSGSGYNEQFF; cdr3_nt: TGTGCCAGCTCACCACCCTCGACTAGCGGGAGCGGGTACAATGAGCAGTTCTTC
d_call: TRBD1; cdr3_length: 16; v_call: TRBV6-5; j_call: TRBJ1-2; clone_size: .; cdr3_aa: CASSYSGTELGYGYTF; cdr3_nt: TGTGCCAGCAGTTACTCAGGGACAGAGCTCGGCTATGGCTACACCTTC
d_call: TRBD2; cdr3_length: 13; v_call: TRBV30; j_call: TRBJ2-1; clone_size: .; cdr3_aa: CAWSRGGRHEQFF; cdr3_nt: TGTGCCTGGAGCCGGGGGGGCCGACATGAGCAGTTCTTC
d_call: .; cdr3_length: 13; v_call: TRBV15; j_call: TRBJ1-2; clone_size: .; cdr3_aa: CATSRDRDYGYTF; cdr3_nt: TGTGCCACCAGCAGAGACAGGGACTATGGCTACACCTTC
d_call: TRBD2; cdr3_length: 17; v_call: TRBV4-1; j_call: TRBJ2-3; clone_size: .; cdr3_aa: CASSPLAGGPVTDTQYF; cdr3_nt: TGCGCCAGCAGCCCGCTGGCGGGGGGGCCCGTTACAGATACGCAGTATTTT
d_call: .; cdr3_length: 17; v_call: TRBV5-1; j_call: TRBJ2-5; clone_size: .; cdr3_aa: CASSFGERFLYQETQYF; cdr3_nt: TGCGCCAGCAGCTTTGGAGAGCGGTTTCTGTACCAAGAGACCCAGTACTTC
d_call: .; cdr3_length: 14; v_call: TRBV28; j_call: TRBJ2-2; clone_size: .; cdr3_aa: CASSFGGITGELFF; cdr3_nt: TGTGCCAGCAGTTTTGGGGGGATCACCGGGGAGCTGTTTTTT
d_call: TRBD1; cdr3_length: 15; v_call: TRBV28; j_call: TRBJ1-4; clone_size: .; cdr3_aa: CASSPRGTDNEKLFF; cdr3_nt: TGTGCCAGCAGCCCTCGTGGGACAGATAATGAAAAACTGTTTTTT
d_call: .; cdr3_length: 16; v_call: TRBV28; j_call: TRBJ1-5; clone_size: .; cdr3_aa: CASSITGSYSNQPQHF; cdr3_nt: TGTGCCAGCAGTATCACAGGATCTTATAGCAATCAGCCCCAGCATTTT
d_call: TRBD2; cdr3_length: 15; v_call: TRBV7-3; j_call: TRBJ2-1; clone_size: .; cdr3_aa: CASSSSGLAGGEQFF; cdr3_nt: TGTGCCAGCAGCTCTTCGGGACTAGCGGGGGGCGAGCAGTTCTTC
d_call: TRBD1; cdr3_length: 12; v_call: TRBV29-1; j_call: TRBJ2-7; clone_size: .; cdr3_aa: CSVGQGSYEQYF; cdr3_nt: TGCAGCGTCGGACAGGGATCCTACGAGCAGTACTTC
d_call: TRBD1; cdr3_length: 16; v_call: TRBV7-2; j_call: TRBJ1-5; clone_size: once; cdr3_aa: CASSSKDRTRGQPQHF; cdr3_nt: TGTGCCAGCAGCTCGAAGGACAGGACGCGGGGCCAGCCCCAGCATTTT
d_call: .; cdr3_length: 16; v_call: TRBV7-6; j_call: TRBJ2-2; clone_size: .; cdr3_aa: CATRSLRDTSTGELFF; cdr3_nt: TGTGCCACCAGGTCTCTCCGGGACACTAGCACCGGGGAGCTGTTTTTT
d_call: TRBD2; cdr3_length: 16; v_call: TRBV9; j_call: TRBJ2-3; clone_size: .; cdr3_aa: CASSSRLAGGTDTQYF; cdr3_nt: TGTGCCAGCAGCTCCCGACTAGCGGGGGGCACAGATACGCAGTATTTT
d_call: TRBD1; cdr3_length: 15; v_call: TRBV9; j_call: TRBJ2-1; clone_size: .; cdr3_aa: CASSPPGQALTGQFF; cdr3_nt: TGTGCCAGCAGCCCCCCGGGACAGGCCCTCACCGGGCAGTTCTTC
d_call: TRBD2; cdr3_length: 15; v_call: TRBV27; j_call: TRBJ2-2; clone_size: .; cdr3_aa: CASSRLALNTGELFF; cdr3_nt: TGTGCCAGCAGCAGACTAGCGCTAAACACCGGGGAGCTGTTTTTT
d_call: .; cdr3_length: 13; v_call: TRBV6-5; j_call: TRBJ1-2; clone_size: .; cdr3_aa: CASSPPEGYGYTF; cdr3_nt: TGTGCCAGCAGCCCCCCGGAGGGCTATGGCTACACCTTC
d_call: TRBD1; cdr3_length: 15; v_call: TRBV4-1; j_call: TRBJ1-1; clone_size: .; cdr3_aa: CASSPLNRGKTEAFF; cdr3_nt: TGCGCCAGCAGCCCACTCAACAGGGGGAAAACTGAAGCTTTCTTT
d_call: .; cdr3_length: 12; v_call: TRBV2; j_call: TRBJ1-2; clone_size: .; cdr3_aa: CARQGSEYGYTF; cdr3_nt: TGTGCCAGACAGGGCTCTGAGTACGGCTACACCTTC
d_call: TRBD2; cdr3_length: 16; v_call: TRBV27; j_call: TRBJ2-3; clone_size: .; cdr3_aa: CASSRAGTSDTDTQYF; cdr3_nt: TGTGCCAGCAGCAGGGCCGGGACTAGCGACACAGATACGCAGTATTTT
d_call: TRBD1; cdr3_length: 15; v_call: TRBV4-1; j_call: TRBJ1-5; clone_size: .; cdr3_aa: CASSRSTGVAQPQHF; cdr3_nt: TGCGCCAGCAGCCGAAGTACAGGGGTCGCTCAGCCCCAGCATTTT
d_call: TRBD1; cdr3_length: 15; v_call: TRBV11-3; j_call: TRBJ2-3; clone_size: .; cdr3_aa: CASSGPGQGTDTQYF; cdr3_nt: TGTGCCAGCAGCGGGCCCGGACAGGGCACAGATACGCAGTATTTT
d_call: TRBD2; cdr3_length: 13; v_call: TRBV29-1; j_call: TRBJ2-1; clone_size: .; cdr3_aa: CSVGSGGDNEQFF; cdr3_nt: TGCAGCGTCGGTAGCGGGGGTGACAATGAGCAGTTCTTC
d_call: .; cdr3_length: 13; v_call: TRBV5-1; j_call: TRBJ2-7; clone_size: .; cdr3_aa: CASSTGSSYEQYF; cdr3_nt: TGCGCCAGCAGCACTGGCTCTAGTTACGAGCAGTACTTC
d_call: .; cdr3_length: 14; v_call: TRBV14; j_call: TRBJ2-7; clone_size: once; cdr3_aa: CASSQGEKNYEQYF; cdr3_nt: TGTGCCAGCAGCCAAGGAGAAAAAAACTACGAGCAGTACTTC
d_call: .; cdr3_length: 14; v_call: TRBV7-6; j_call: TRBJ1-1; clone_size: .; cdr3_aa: CASSPPHSPTEAFF; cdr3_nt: TGTGCCAGCAGCCCCCCCCACTCACCCACTGAAGCTTTCTTT
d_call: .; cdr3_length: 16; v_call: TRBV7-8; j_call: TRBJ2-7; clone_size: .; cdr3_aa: CASSTSLLAGTYEQYF; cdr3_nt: TGTGCCAGCAGCACTTCACTTTTGGCGGGGACCTACGAGCAGTACTTC
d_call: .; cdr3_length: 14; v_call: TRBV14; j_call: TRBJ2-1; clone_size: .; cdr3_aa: CASSSEEGPLILFF; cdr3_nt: TGTGCCAGCAGCTCCGAGGAGGGGCCCCTAATACTGTTCTTC
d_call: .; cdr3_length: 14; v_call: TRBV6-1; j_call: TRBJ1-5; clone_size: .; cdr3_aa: CASSEARGNQPQHF; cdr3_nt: TGTGCCAGCAGTGAAGCGCGGGGGAATCAGCCCCAGCATTTT
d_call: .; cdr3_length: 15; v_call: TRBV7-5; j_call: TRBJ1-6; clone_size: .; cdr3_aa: CVRSSRTGPNSPLHF; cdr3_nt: TGTGTCAGAAGCTCCAGGACAGGTCCGAATTCACCCCTCCACTTT
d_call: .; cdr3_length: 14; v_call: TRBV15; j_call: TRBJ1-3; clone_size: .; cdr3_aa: CATSSVLGGNTIYF; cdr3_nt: TGTGCCACCAGCAGTGTACTAGGTGGAAACACCATATATTTT
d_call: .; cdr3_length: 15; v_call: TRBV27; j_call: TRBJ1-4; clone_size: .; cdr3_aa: CASSLLPPSDEKLFF; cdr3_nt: TGTGCCAGCAGTTTACTGCCTCCTTCAGATGAAAAACTGTTTTTT
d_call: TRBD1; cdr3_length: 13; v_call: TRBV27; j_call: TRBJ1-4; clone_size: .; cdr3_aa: CATKGQGNEKLFF; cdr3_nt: TGTGCCACCAAGGGACAGGGGAATGAAAAACTGTTTTTT
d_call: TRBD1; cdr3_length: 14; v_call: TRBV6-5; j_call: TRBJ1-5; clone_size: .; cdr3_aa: CASSYYRGEQPQHF; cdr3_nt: TGTGCCAGCAGTTACTACAGGGGGGAACAGCCCCAGCATTTT
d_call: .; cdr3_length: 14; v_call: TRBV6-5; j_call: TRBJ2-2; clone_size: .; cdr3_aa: CASSYVVFTGELFF; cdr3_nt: TGTGCCAGCAGTTATGTCGTCTTCACCGGGGAGCTGTTTTTT
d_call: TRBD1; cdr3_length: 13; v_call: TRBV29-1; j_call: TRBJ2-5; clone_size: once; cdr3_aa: CSVEQGSGETQYF; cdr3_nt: TGCAGCGTGGAACAGGGGTCCGGAGAGACCCAGTACTTC
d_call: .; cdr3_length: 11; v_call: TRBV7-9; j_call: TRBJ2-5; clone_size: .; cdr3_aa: CASSFDELEDF; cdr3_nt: TGTGCCAGCAGCTTCGATGAACTGGAGGACTTC
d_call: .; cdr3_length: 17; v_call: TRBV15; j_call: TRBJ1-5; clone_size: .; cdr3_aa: CATSRGAPGSSYQPQHF; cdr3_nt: TGTGCCACCAGCAGAGGTGCACCAGGTTCCAGCTATCAGCCCCAGCATTTT
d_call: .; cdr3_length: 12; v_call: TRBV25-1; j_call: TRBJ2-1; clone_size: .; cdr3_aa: CASSEWSNEQFF; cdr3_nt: TGTGCCAGCAGTGAATGGAGTAATGAGCAGTTCTTC
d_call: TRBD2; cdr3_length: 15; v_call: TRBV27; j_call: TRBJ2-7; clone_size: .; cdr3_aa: CASQTGLAIPYEQYF; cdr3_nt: TGTGCCAGCCAAACGGGACTAGCGATCCCCTACGAGCAGTACTTC
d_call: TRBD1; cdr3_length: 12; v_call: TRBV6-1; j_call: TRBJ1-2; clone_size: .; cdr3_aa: CATGRDRVGYTF; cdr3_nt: TGCGCGACGGGACGAGACAGGGTCGGCTACACCTTC
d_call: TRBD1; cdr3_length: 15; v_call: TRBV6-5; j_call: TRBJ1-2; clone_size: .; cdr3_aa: CASSYGTGLNYGYTF; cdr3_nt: TGTGCCAGCAGTTACGGGACAGGGCTTAATTATGGCTACACCTTC
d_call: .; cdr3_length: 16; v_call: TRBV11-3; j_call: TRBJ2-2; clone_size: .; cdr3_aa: CASSLDILANTGELFF; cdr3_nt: TGTGCCAGCAGCTTAGATATCCTAGCCAACACCGGGGAGCTGTTTTTT
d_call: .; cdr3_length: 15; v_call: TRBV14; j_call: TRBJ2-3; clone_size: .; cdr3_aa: CASSQAFSSTDTQYF; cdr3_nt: TGTGCCAGCAGCCAAGCCTTCTCTAGCACAGATACGCAGTATTTT
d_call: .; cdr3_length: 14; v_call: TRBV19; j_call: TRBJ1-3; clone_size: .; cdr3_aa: CASLKGDSGNTIYF; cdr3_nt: TGTGCCAGTTTGAAGGGGGACTCTGGAAACACCATATATTTT